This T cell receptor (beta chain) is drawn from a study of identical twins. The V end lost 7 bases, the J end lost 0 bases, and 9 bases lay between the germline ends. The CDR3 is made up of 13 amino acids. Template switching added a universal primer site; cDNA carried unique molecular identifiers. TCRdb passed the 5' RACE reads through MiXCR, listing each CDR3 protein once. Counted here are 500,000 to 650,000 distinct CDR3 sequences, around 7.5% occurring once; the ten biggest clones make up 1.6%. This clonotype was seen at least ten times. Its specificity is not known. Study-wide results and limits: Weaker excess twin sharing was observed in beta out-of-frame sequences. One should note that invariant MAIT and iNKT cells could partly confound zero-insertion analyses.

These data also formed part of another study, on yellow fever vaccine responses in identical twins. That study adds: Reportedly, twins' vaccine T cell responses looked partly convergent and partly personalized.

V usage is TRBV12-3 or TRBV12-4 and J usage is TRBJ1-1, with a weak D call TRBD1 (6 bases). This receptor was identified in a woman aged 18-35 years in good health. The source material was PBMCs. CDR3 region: CASKRQVNTEAFF. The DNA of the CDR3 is TGTGCCAGCAAACGACAGGTGAACACTGAAGCTTTCTTT.